The 18 T cell receptor beta chains below were found in one sample sequenced in a study of blood T cell repertoires in COVID-19. Here immunoSEQ multiplex PCR was the method, and the copy in TCRdb shows in-frame clones only, minus some. The sample lists 110,000 to 150,000 clones, approximately 85% occurring once. Sequencing input: peripheral blood. Every receptor here comes from a woman over 75 with acute or convalescent COVID-19.

This chain uses TRBV12-3 or TRBV12-4 with TRBJ2-5; D is undetermined. Trimming left V 4 bases short and J 3 bases short, with 9 bases between. The CDR3 is 13 residues long. The CDR3 bases are TGTGCCAGCAGTTCAAGCTCCGAAGAGACCCAGTACTTC. Translated: CASSSSSEETQYF.

V is TRBV5-1 and J is TRBJ1-5, with a possible D match to TRBD1 (5 bases). Germline V gene data show CDR1 as SGHRS and CDR2 as YFSETQ. Trimming stripped 0 bases from V and 0 bases from J, with 7 bases between. CDR3 size: 15 residues. DNA for the CDR3: TGCGCCAGCAGCTTGGCAGGGTTTAGCAATCAGCCCCAGCATTTT. This codes for CASSLAGFSNQPQHF.

The rearrangement joins TRBV6-5 to TRBJ2-7, with D perhaps matching TRBD2 (5 bases). Germline CDR1 is MNHEY and CDR2 is SVGAGI. The CDR3 totals 15 residues. V lost 8 bases, J lost 0 bases, and 17 bases lay in between. The CDR3 DNA reads TGTGCCAGCGAAAAGGGCCGGAGGAGCTCCTACGAGCAGTACTTC. Translating it yields CASEKGRRSSYEQYF.

The chain recombines TRBV5-6 with TRBJ2-5; perhaps TRBD1 as D (7 bases). The CDR3 totals 13 residues. CDR1 is SGHDT, CDR2 YYEEEE, per germline. V lost 0 bases and J lost 7, with 10 bases in between. CDR3 region: CASSLVQGGTQYF. The CDR3 coding sequence is TGTGCCAGCAGCTTGGTTCAGGGGGGGACCCAGTACTTC.

The CDR3 coding sequence is TGTGCCAGCAGTTCTCGCCTACCATCACGAAACACCATATATTTT. Translated, it gives CASSSRLPSRNTIYF. J is TRBJ1-3 and V is TRBV28; D gene unclear. CDR1 MDHEN and CDR2 SYDVKM come from the germline V gene. This CDR3 has 15 amino acids. Trimming removed 4 bases from V and 5 bases from J, with 15 bases in between.

The chain joins TRBV28 to TRBJ2-3, with D perhaps matching TRBD1 (6 bases). V lost 4 bases and J lost 3, with 8 bases in between. The CDR3 is made up of 13 amino acids. Germline V lookup: CDR1 MDHEN, CDR2 SYDVKM. CDR3 sequence: CASSSQGTDTQYF. For the CDR3, the DNA is TGTGCCAGCAGTTCACAGGGTACAGATACGCAGTATTTT.

This clone was recorded only once. CDR3 bases: TGTGCCAGCACTGCGGCGGGTAACTATGGCTACACCTTC. Translation gives CASTAAGNYGYTF. The chain links TRBV28 to TRBJ1-2; D gene uncertain. The CDR3 contains 13 residues. Germline CDR1 MDHEN, CDR2 SYDVKM. Between the trimmed V and J ends, which lost 7 bases and 1 base, there was a span of 10 bases.

V and J are TRBV4-2 and TRBJ2-3, with 7 bases identical to TRBD1. J lost 0 bases, V lost 0 bases, and 3 bases had no gene match. CDR3 length equals 16 residues. Germline CDR1 reads LGHNA; CDR2 reads YNFKEQ. The CDR3 spells CASSQDGQASTDTQYF. In DNA form, the CDR3 reads TGTGCCAGCAGCCAAGATGGACAGGCCAGCACAGATACGCAGTATTTT.

This clone occurred a few times. The DNA for the CDR3 is TGTGCCAGCAGTCACCGCGGCTCCCAAGAGACCCAGTACTTC. Translated, it gives CASSHRGSQETQYF. The chain carries TRBV27 and TRBJ2-5; D gene uncertain. The length of the CDR3 is 14 residues. V dropped 5 bases and J dropped 1 base, with 11 bases sitting between them. The germline V gene has CDR1 MNHEY and CDR2 SMNVEV (reference sequence).

This rearrangement joins TRBV2 to TRBJ1-1; D gene uncertain. Trimming removed 6 bases from V and 5 bases from J, with 19 bases in between. The CDR3 covers 15 residues. Germline loops: CDR1 SNHLY, CDR2 FYNNEI. The CDR3 bases are TGTGCCAGCAGGCCATCGGGAGTGCGGTTGACTGAAGCTTTCTTT. Encoded protein: CASRPSGVRLTEAFF.

The chain links TRBV7-9 to TRBJ1-2, with D unresolved. V was pared by 2 bases and J by 7 bases, with 8 bases between. Germline assignment: CDR1 SEHNR and CDR2 FQNEAQ (reference sequence). The CDR3 length is 12 residues. The CDR3 loop is CASSLSRGGYTF. For the CDR3, the DNA is TGTGCCAGCAGCTTATCCCGGGGTGGCTACACCTTC.

The chain employs TRBV27 and TRBJ1-2, with a weak D call TRBD1 (6 bases). With 7 bases removed from V and 7 bases from J, the gap between germline ends came to 16 bases. This CDR3 has 13 residues. Germline values: CDR1 MNHEY, CDR2 SMNVEV (reference sequence). The DNA of the CDR3 is TGTGCCAGCACCCAGAGAGGGGGTAGTGGCTACACCTTC. Its protein product is CASTQRGGSGYTF.

The chain combines TRBV4-1 with TRBJ2-2; 8 nucleotides line up with TRBD2. This CDR3 region has 15 residues. V lost 2 bases, J lost 4 bases, and 3 bases stayed unmatched. CDR1 MGHRA and CDR2 YSYEKL come from the germline V gene. The CDR3 here is CASSQPGGRTGELFF. Here the CDR3 DNA reads TGCGCCAGCAGCCAACCGGGAGGGCGCACCGGGGAGCTGTTTTTT.

V is TRBV3-1 (or the pseudogene TRBV3-2) and J is TRBJ1-5; D is uncertain. V lost 1 base and J lost 7, with 11 bases in between. Germline V gene lookup returns CDR1 LGHDT and CDR2 YNNKEL (reference sequence). There are 14 residues in the CDR3. CDR3 sequence: CASSQAGRQQPQHF. CDR3 sequence (DNA): TGTGCCAGCAGCCAAGCGGGGAGGCAACAGCCCCAGCATTTT.

The chain uses TRBV10-1 and TRBJ1-5, with TRBD1 matching over 9 bases. CDR1 and CDR2 from the germline V gene are WNHNN and SYGVQD (reference sequence). The CDR3 sequence is 15 residues long. The V gene end was trimmed by 7 bases and the J gene end by 5 bases; junction bases not matched to a gene: 9. In nucleotides, the CDR3 is TGCGCCAGCATCCGGGGACAGGGAACCGATCAGCCCCAGCATTTT. It specifies CASIRGQGTDQPQHF.

V gene TRBV18 combines with J gene TRBJ2-7; 11 bases fit TRBD1. Germline values: CDR1 KGHSH, CDR2 LQKENI. The CDR3 contains 15 residues. J was trimmed by 2 bases and V by 2 bases; bases with no gene match: 2. CDR3 in DNA: TGTGCCAGCTCACCAGTGGGACAGGGGGCCTACGAGCAGTACTTC. Translated, it gives CASSPVGQGAYEQYF.

This clone was detected once. This rearrangement joins TRBV4-1 to TRBJ1-6; a weak D match, TRBD1 (6 bases). Germline values: CDR1 MGHRA, CDR2 YSYEKL. V lost 1 base to trimming and J lost 0 bases, with 10 bases between them. This CDR3 is built from 17 residues. The CDR3 here is CASSQVTGSSYNSPLHF. CDR3 DNA: TGCGCCAGCAGCCAAGTAACAGGGAGCTCCTATAATTCACCCCTCCACTTT.

The chain links TRBV19 to TRBJ2-2, with TRBD2 matching over 7 bases. Germline V CDR1 and CDR2: LNHDA, SQIVND (reference sequence). The CDR3 contains 16 residues. V lost 4 bases, J lost 8 bases, and 13 bases stayed unmatched. The chain's CDR3 is CASSSTGTTLRGELFF. CDR3 nucleotides: TGTGCCAGTAGTAGTACTGGGACTACATTGCGGGGGGAGCTGTTTTTT.